The 23 T cell receptor beta chains listed next were all sequenced from one sample in a study of technical replicates of blood from a handful of donors. Libraries were prepared by immunoSEQ multiplex PCR; TCRdb keeps only in-frame clonotypes and omits some of them. The table records 90,000 to 100,000 clones, approximately 95% of them present only once. The sample comprised T cells isolated from PBMCs. These receptor sequences come from a human donor in good health.

The chain couples TRBV23-1 to TRBJ2-7; D is perhaps TRBD1 (6 bases). TRBV23-1 is an ORF, and what it does is uncertain. This CDR3 has 16 residues. Trimming stripped 2 bases from V and 0 bases from J, with 14 bases between. CDR3 in amino acids: CASSQPDRTSSYEQYF. The CDR3 nucleotides are TGCGCCAGCAGTCAACCTGACAGGACGAGCTCCTACGAGCAGTACTTC.

The genes are TRBV25-1 and TRBJ2-5; TRBD1 might be the D (5 bases). The CDR3 has 13 amino acids. Trimming shortened V by 4 bases and J by 5 bases, and 11 bases separated the two germline ends. Germline CDR1 MGHDK, CDR2 SYGVNS. The CDR3 loop reads CASSVGVQETQYF. The CDR3, as DNA: TGTGCCAGCAGTGTAGGGGTACAGGAGACCCAGTACTTC.

The chain carries TRBV7-2 and TRBJ1-5, with D possibly matching TRBD1 (5 bases). The CDR3 totals 13 residues. V shed 6 bases and J shed 7 bases, with 13 bases lying between them. CDR1 and CDR2 (germline): SGHTA, FQGNSA. CDR3 sequence: CASRGQPGQPQHF. Here the CDR3 DNA reads TGTGCCAGCAGGGGGCAGCCCGGGCAGCCCCAGCATTTT.

V is TRBV11-2 and J is TRBJ2-3; 7 bases map to TRBD1. CDR3 length: 16 residues. J gave up 6 bases and V 5 bases, and 14 bases lay outside the gene matches. Germline V gene lookup returns CDR1 SGHAT and CDR2 FQNNGV. This CDR3 reads CASSPLRGPSFDTQYF. The CDR3 DNA follows: TGTGCCAGCAGCCCCCTTAGGGGGCCGTCCTTTGATACGCAGTATTTT.

V and J are TRBV25-1 and TRBJ1-1, with D possibly TRBD1 on 5 matching bases. V was trimmed by 2 bases and J by 3 bases, leaving 10 bases between them. The CDR3 is 14 amino acids. The germline gives CDR1 MGHDK, CDR2 SYGVNS. CDR3 nucleotide sequence: TGTGCCAGCAGTGAAGCAGGGAAGGACACTGAAGCTTTCTTT. Its translation is CASSEAGKDTEAFF. Together with reference TRBV25-1 and TRBJ1-1, the CDR3 gives the full variable domain: EADIYQTPRYLVIGTGKKITLECSQTMGHDKMYWYQQDPGMELHLIHYSYGVNSTEKGDLSSESTVSRIRTEHFPLTLESARPSHTSQYLCASSEAGKDTEAFFGQGTRLTVV.

The J gene is TRBJ2-1, the V gene TRBV29-1, with 9 bases matching TRBD1. The V and J ends lost 5 bases and 8 bases, in that order; junction bases with no gene match: 13. Germline V gene sequence: CDR1 SQVTM, CDR2 ANQGSEA. This CDR3 has 15 residues. CDR3 DNA sequence: TGCAGCGTTTCCTATCGGGACAGGGTTTTCGATGAGCAGTTCTTC. Residues: CSVSYRDRVFDEQFF.

The chain recombines TRBV10-2 with TRBJ2-5; 8 bases fit TRBD2. The V and J ends lost 8 bases and 5 bases, in that order; junction bases with no gene match: 7. There are 13 residues in the CDR3. Germline lookup yields CDR1 WSHSY and CDR2 SAAADI. Here the CDR3 DNA reads TGCGCCAGCCTATCAGCGGGAGTTGAGACCCAGTACTTC. This codes for CASLSAGVETQYF.

This sequence joins TRBV14 and TRBJ2-2; possibly TRBD1 for D (5 bases). Trimming pared 1 base from V and 6 bases from J, leaving 9 bases between. Germline CDR1 is SGHDN and CDR2 is FVKESK. The CDR3 is made up of 14 amino acids. The CDR3 DNA reads TGTGCCAGCAGCCAAGTAGGGGTGGCCGGGGAGCTGTTTTTT. Translating gives CASSQVGVAGELFF.

The chain carries TRBV7-9 and TRBJ2-7, with D possibly matching TRBD1 (6 bases). This CDR3 is 15 amino acids long. The germline CDR1 and CDR2 sequences are SEHNR and FQNEAQ (reference sequence). V lost 5 bases, J lost 1 base, and 15 bases lay in between. CDR3 in amino acids: CASSTTGSGSYEQYF. The CDR3 DNA follows: TGTGCCAGCAGCACCACAGGGTCAGGGTCCTACGAGCAGTACTTC.

The rearrangement joins TRBV5-4 to TRBJ2-4; 11 bases agree with TRBD1. The CDR3 is made up of 14 amino acids. Per germline, CDR1 SGHNT and CDR2 YYREEE (reference sequence). Trimming removed 0 bases from V and 9 bases from J; junction bases left unmatched: 2. CDR3 bases: TGTGCCAGCAGCTTGGGGGGGACAGGGGGCATTCAGTACTTC. Translation gives CASSLGGTGGIQYF.

The chain uses TRBV7-6 and TRBJ2-3; TRBD2 matches at 11 bases. V was pared by 5 bases and J by 0 bases, with 13 bases of the junction left unmatched. CDR1 SGHVS and CDR2 FNYEAQ come from the germline V gene. This CDR3 is 19 amino acids long. CDR3 loop: CASSPVQLAGGPSTDTQYF. In DNA, the CDR3 is TGTGCCAGCAGCCCAGTTCAGCTAGCGGGGGGTCCTAGCACAGATACGCAGTATTTT.

Details on this clone: Other DNA sequences in the sample encode the same CDR3. The chain uses TRBV5-1 and TRBJ2-1, with D possibly matching TRBD2 (7 bases). The V gene lost 1 base and the J gene lost 0 bases, with 8 bases spanning the gap. Germline V gene data show CDR1 as SGHRS and CDR2 as YFSETQ. The CDR3 consists of 15 residues. The CDR3 here is CASSLRGGSYNEQFF. The DNA of the CDR3 is TGCGCCAGCAGCTTGAGGGGGGGCTCCTACAATGAGCAGTTCTTC.

This clone was detected once. A read error may account for a junction end that differs from germline. The rearrangement uses TRBV6-5 and TRBJ1-5; a possible D gene is TRBD1 (5 bases). The CDR3 has 15 residues. Per the germline V gene, CDR1 is MNHEY and CDR2 is SVGAGI. The CDR3 protein is CASSSLGGRKQPQHF. The CDR3 region has the DNA TGTGCCAGCAGTTCTCTGGGGGGTCGCAAGCAGCCCCAGCATTTT.

The chain couples TRBV28 to TRBJ2-2; unclear D gene. Per germline, CDR1 MDHEN and CDR2 SYDVKM. The CDR3 is 14 amino acids. V dropped 8 bases and J dropped 7 bases, with 17 bases sitting between them. The CDR3 DNA is TGTGCCAGCTTTAGCCCGGTGATAGGCGGGGAGCTGTTTTTT. This translates into CASFSPVIGGELFF.

The V call is TRBV7-9, the J call TRBJ2-1, with 11 bases aligning to TRBD2. This CDR3 is built from 15 residues. V was pared by 3 bases and J by 5 bases, with 3 bases of the junction left unmatched. Germline V gives CDR1 SEHNR, CDR2 FQNEAQ (reference sequence). The CDR3: CASSFGLAGDNEQFF. The CDR3 nucleotides are TGTGCCAGCAGCTTTGGACTAGCGGGCGACAATGAGCAGTTCTTC.

The chain recombines TRBV28 with TRBJ2-1, with D hard to call. V shed 6 bases and J shed 4 bases, with 13 bases lying between them. Germline lookup yields CDR1 MDHEN and CDR2 SYDVKM. CDR3 length: 14 residues. DNA for the CDR3: TGTGCCAGCAGCACGTTGGGCCCGTACAATGAGCAGTTCTTC. It codes for CASSTLGPYNEQFF.

The chain combines TRBV23-1 with TRBJ1-6; D ambiguous. Being an ORF, TRBV23-1 has a function that is uncertain. CDR3 size: 17 residues. Between the trimmed V and J ends, which lost 3 bases and 0 bases, there was a span of 12 bases. The CDR3 nucleotides read TGCGCCAGCAGTCATCTCTTGTCCAGCTCCTATAATTCACCCCTCCACTTT. As protein: CASSHLLSSSYNSPLHF.

This chain links TRBV6-6 with TRBJ1-4, with a possible D match to TRBD1 (6 bases). Trimming removed 1 base from V and 8 bases from J, with 11 bases in between. This CDR3 region has 14 residues. From germline, CDR1 is MNHNY and CDR2 SVGAGI (reference sequence). DNA for the CDR3: TGTGCCAGCAGTTACTTGGGGGCGCCGGAAAAACTGTTTTTT. This gives the protein CASSYLGAPEKLFF.

The chain has TRBV2 and TRBJ2-3, with D perhaps TRBD2 (6 bases). The CDR3 runs 13 residues. The germline CDR1 and CDR2 sequences are SNHLY and FYNNEI. The V end was cut by 7 bases, the J end by 3 bases, with 11 bases between. The CDR3, as DNA: TGTGCCAGCACCTTAGGGACTACAGATACGCAGTATTTT. Encoded protein: CASTLGTTDTQYF.

The rearrangement joins TRBV27 to TRBJ2-5; TRBD1 matches at 10 bases. The CDR3 is 13 amino acids. The germline V gene has CDR1 MNHEY and CDR2 SMNVEV (reference sequence). J lost 4 bases, V lost 6 bases, and 2 bases had no gene match. The CDR3 region has the DNA TGTGCCAGCAGGGACAGGGGGTCAGAGACCCAGTACTTC. Its protein is CASRDRGSETQYF.

The rearrangement uses TRBV4-1 and TRBJ2-2, with D possibly TRBD2 on 5 matching bases. Germline values: CDR1 MGHRA, CDR2 YSYEKL. The CDR3 sequence is 14 residues long. V was trimmed by 0 bases and J by 7 bases, leaving 9 bases between them. CDR3 amino acids: CASSQDGGGGELFF. The CDR3 coding sequence is TGCGCCAGCAGCCAAGACGGAGGTGGCGGGGAGCTGTTTTTT.

The rearrangement joins TRBV2 to TRBJ1-5; perhaps TRBD1 as D (5 bases). This CDR3 is 16 amino acids long. V lost 4 bases to trimming and J lost 6 bases, with 19 bases between them. CDR1 is SNHLY and CDR2 is FYNNEI in the germline V gene. The CDR3 DNA reads as TGTGCCAGCAGTGCCGGGACTCCGTCCGGTGGTCAGCCCCAGCATTTT. Its translation: CASSAGTPSGGQPQHF.

This chain uses TRBV4-1 with TRBJ1-1; D ambiguous. The CDR3 contains 14 residues. Trimming cost V 3 bases and J 10 bases, with 18 bases left between them. Germline loops: CDR1 MGHRA, CDR2 YSYEKL. CDR3 DNA: TGCGCCAGCAGCCACCCCCCCCGGAGGGTTGGAGCTTTCTTT. This codes for CASSHPPRRVGAFF.